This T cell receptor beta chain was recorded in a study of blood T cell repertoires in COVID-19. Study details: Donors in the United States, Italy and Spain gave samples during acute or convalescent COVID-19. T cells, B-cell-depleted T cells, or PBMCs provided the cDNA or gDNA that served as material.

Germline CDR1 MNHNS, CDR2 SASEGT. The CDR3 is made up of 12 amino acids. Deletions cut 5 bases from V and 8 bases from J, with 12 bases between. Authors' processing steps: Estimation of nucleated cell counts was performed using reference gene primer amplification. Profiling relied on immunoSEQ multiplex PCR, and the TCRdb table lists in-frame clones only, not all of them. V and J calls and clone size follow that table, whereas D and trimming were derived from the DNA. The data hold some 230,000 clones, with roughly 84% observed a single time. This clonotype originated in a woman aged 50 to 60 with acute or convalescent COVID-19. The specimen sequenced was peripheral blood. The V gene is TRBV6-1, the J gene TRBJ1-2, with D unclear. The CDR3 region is CASSLGRFGYTF. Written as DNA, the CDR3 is TGTGCCAGCAGTTTAGGGAGGTTCGGCTACACCTTC.